This is a list of T cell receptor beta chains from one sample in a study of cytomegalovirus exposure and HLA in healthy donors. Produced via immunoSEQ multiplex PCR; TCRdb's table is partial and in-frame only. The table shows 150,000 to 200,000 clones, with approximately 79% occurring only once. Sequenced sample: PBMCs. Receptor source: a woman aged 25-40 years in good health and CMV-seropositive. CDR3s include the opening cysteine and the closing phenylalanine or tryptophan. Fields, in order: J gene, clone size, V gene, D gene, CDR3 protein, CDR3 DNA. A D gene is named only where the DNA matches it firmly. Only part of the rows carry a size: once, few, many, or a class if the clone is expanded.

j_call: TRBJ2-1
clone_size: .
v_call: TRBV9
d_call: TRBD2
cdr3_aa: CASSVGRASLYNEQFF
cdr3_nt: TGTGCCAGCAGCGTGGGGAGGGCCAGCCTTTACAATGAGCAGTTCTTC

j_call: TRBJ1-2
clone_size: once
v_call: TRBV5-1
d_call: TRBD1
cdr3_aa: CASSIPGQGHGYTF
cdr3_nt: TGCGCCAGCAGCATCCCTGGACAGGGGCACGGCTACACCTTC

j_call: TRBJ1-4
clone_size: .
v_call: TRBV5-6
d_call: .
cdr3_aa: CASSLQGSNEKLFF
cdr3_nt: TGTGCCAGCAGCTTACAGGGCTCTAATGAAAAACTGTTTTTT

j_call: TRBJ2-5
clone_size: .
v_call: TRBV5-1
d_call: .
cdr3_aa: CASSLTSNQETQYF
cdr3_nt: TGCGCCAGCAGCCTAACTAGCAACCAAGAGACCCAGTACTTC

j_call: TRBJ2-5
clone_size: .
v_call: TRBV14
d_call: TRBD1
cdr3_aa: CASSQGDRAFQETQYF
cdr3_nt: TGTGCCAGCAGCCAAGGGGACAGGGCTTTCCAAGAGACCCAGTACTTC

j_call: TRBJ1-2
clone_size: .
v_call: TRBV7-9
d_call: TRBD1
cdr3_aa: CASTRQGANYGYTF
cdr3_nt: TGTGCCAGCACCCGACAGGGGGCGAACTATGGCTACACCTTC

j_call: TRBJ1-2
clone_size: .
v_call: TRBV4-3
d_call: .
cdr3_aa: CASSQDRGNGYTF
cdr3_nt: TGCGCCAGCAGCCAAGATAGGGGGAATGGCTACACCTTC

j_call: TRBJ2-3
clone_size: few
v_call: TRBV7-8
d_call: .
cdr3_aa: CASSLQGSTDTQYF
cdr3_nt: TGTGCCAGCAGCCTCCAGGGGAGCACAGATACGCAGTATTTT

j_call: TRBJ1-2
clone_size: .
v_call: TRBV4-1
d_call: .
cdr3_aa: CASSPRWNYGYTF
cdr3_nt: TGCGCCAGCAGTCCCAGGTGGAACTATGGCTACACCTTC

j_call: TRBJ2-7
clone_size: .
v_call: TRBV18
d_call: TRBD1
cdr3_aa: CASSPGTAYEQYF
cdr3_nt: TGTGCCAGCTCACCCGGGACAGCCTACGAGCAGTACTTC